This entry concerns a single TCR beta chain. This clone occurred a few times. No antigen is known for it. No base quality information exists; no much larger clone differs at one position. The sample belongs to a study of memory CD4+ T cells and cytomegalovirus serostatus (dated by TCRdb to the late 2010s). For the study in its entirety: The cohort included roughly 33 healthy adults from Belgium, of whom 9 were CMV seropositive and approximately 25 were CMV seronegative. CD4+ memory TCRbeta repertoires of a Belgian cohort with known cytomegalovirus serostatus were sequenced in order to replicate a published TCR-based CMV serostatus classifier. Broad study findings and their caveats: A median bootstrapped AUC of around 0.95 with a 95% CI of 0.76-1.00 was achieved on the Belgian cohort by the original-framework classifier. For predicting CMV serostatus, the median bootstrapped AUC was approximately 0.95 using the original framework and 0.91 using a US-trained random forest. Of fewer than 200 previously reported CMV-associated TCRbeta sequences, about 72 appeared in the CD4+ memory repertoires, each in one to five individuals. The results were interpreted as suggesting that the CMV-associated TCR signature is mostly present in the CD4+ memory repertoire. Only CD4+CD45RO+ memory cells were sequenced, in contrast to the original study, in which naive and memory CD4+ and CD8+ populations were covered.

Single viable CD3+CD4+CD8-CD45RO+ cells were sorted as memory CD4+ T cells on a FACSAria II. CMV serostatus was assessed using a Roche Elecsys assay, by which serum IgG against CMV pp150, pp28, p38 and p52 was detected. Once the samples were thawed, total CD4+ T cells were enriched through positive selection using CD4 magnetic microbeads. The samples came from a separate study whose specific focus was interrogating the CD4+ T cell memory repertoire. Peripheral blood mononuclear cells were isolated and cryopreserved according to standard operating procedures, and serum was stored at -80 degrees C. The staining used CD3-PerCP (BW264/56), CD4-APC (RPA-T4), CD45RO-PE (UCHT1) and CD8-Pacific Orange (3B5) antibodies, and Sytox blue was used to exclude non-viable cells. The Quick-DNA Microprep Kit was used to extract genomic DNA from the sorted cells. Amplification of TCRbeta DNA was done with the immunoSEQ hsTCRbeta kit, following the protocol from the manufacturer. An Illumina MiSeq instrument was used to sequence the TCRbeta libraries. Per the original workflow: Following removal of out-of-frame sequences, some 2,200,000 distinct TCRbeta sequences were retained, with an average of roughly 70,000 per individual. Two values were used to score each individual: the count of 150 to 200 previously reported CMV-associated TCRbeta sequences and the total count of productive distinct TCRbeta sequences. A beta-binomial model was reimplemented in Python, and scikit-learn random forests with default parameters were trained on data from the US cohort. Classifier performance on the Belgian cohort was summarized as median AUC with percentile confidence intervals calculated over 10,000 bootstrap iterations. TCRdb limited this immuneACCESS table to in-frame rearrangements with V and J called. A share of clones is missing; checked studies link under half to unresolved V genes, and the rest is unexplained. D and trimming were read from the DNA, whereas the V and J calls and clone size are those reported in that table. This sample gives 30,000 to 50,000 clones in total; roughly 78% of them show up just once. The ten largest make up about 0.8% of the sample.

The receptor comes from an adult in good health and CMV-seronegative. The sample was memory CD4+ T cells from blood.

For the CDR3, the sequence is CASSEQTNNSPLHF. DNA sequence: TGTGCCAGCAGTGAGCAGACGAATAATTCACCCCTCCACTTT. This sequence uses TRBV2 and TRBJ1-6, with the identity of the D gene unclear. Between the V and J ends, shortened by 3 bases and 5 bases respectively, the junction contains 8 bases. Based on the germline V gene, the CDR1 and CDR2 sequences are SNHLY and FYNNEI. From the cysteine through the phenylalanine, the CDR3 covers 14 amino acids. Just the 42-base CDR3 DNA is kept, in frame starting at base 1.